This T cell receptor beta chain was recovered during a study of technical replicates of blood from a handful of donors. Profiled with immunoSEQ multiplex PCR; TCRdb holds only in-frame clones, not every one. Among under 55,000 clones listed, 95% to 96% were seen once. Per the germline V gene, CDR1 is SGHNT and CDR2 is YYREEE (reference sequence). Trimming removed 0 bases from V and 6 bases from J, with 16 bases in between. The CDR3 sequence is 15 residues long. The material sequenced was T cells isolated from PBMCs. This TCR came from a human donor in good health. The chain links TRBV5-4 to TRBJ2-7, with D maybe TRBD2 (5 bases). The CDR3 sequence is CASSLDMTRAGEQYF. The CDR3, as DNA: TGTGCCAGCAGCTTGGATATGACAAGGGCGGGCGAGCAGTACTTC.